These 5 T cell receptor beta chains were all obtained from the same sample, sequenced in a study of OX40 agonist ivuxolimab in advanced cancers. Sequencing used immunoSEQ multiplex PCR; TCRdb keeps in-frame clones, though not all of them. The table lists tens of thousands of clones, 85% to 90% of them singletons. The material was CD4+ or CD8+ T cells sorted from blood, obtained in a trial of the OX40 agonist ivuxolimab. These receptor sequences come from an adult with an advanced solid tumor such as melanoma, head and neck, liver or kidney cancer.

This chain uses TRBV5-1 with TRBJ2-3; D may correspond to TRBD1 or TRBD2 (5 bases each). Germline V gives CDR1 SGHRS, CDR2 YFSETQ. The CDR3 is 14 residues long. Trimming removed 6 bases at V and 5 bases at J, with 16 bases between. The CDR3: CASNGASAGDTQYF. The CDR3 nucleotides read TGCGCCAGCAACGGGGCCTCGGCGGGAGATACGCAGTATTTT. Drawing the rest from reference TRBV5-1 and TRBJ2-3, the complete variable domain is KAGVTQTPRYLIKTRGQQVTLSCSPISGHRSVSWYQQTPGQGLQFLFEYFSETQRNKGNFPGRFSGRQFSNSRSEMNVSTLELGDSALYLCASNGASAGDTQYFGPGTRLTVL.

This chain joins TRBV28 and TRBJ2-2; 11 nucleotides agree with TRBD1. The CDR3 is 15 residues long. CDR1 and CDR2 (germline): MDHEN, SYDVKM. V lost 6 bases and J lost 7; bases outside the gene matches: 7. Here the CDR3 reads CASRPDRGLSGELFF. For the CDR3, the DNA is TGTGCCAGCAGACCGGACAGGGGGCTGAGCGGGGAGCTGTTTTTT.

The chain employs TRBV5-4 and TRBJ1-4, with 8 bases matching TRBD1. After removal of 3 bases from V and 6 bases from J, the junction contained 4 bases not matched to a gene. In germline, CDR1 is SGHNT, CDR2 YYREEE (reference sequence). The CDR3 consists of 14 residues. In nucleotides, the CDR3 is TGTGCCAGCAGCTCCTACAGGGGGGATGAAAAACTGTTTTTT. Its translation is CASSSYRGDEKLFF.

The chain recombines TRBV11-3 with TRBJ2-1, with 9 bases matching TRBD2. Germline loops: CDR1 SGHNT, CDR2 YENEEA. Trimming cost V 7 bases and J 9 bases; bases outside gene matches: 16. The CDR3 contains 16 residues. CDR3 nucleotide sequence: TGTGCCAGCACCGGAAGGTGGCTAGCGGGATCTGGTGAGCAGTTCTTC. It is translated as CASTGRWLAGSGEQFF.

The chain is built from TRBV30 and TRBJ1-6; D remains unclear. The CDR3 loop spans 11 amino acids. Per germline, CDR1 GTSNPN and CDR2 SVGIG (reference sequence). The V end was cut by 3 bases, the J end by 11 bases, with 8 bases between. The CDR3 bases are TGTGCCTGGAGCCTACACGCACCCCTCCACTTT. It codes for CAWSLHAPLHF. The variable domain in full, with the rest retrieved from reference TRBV30 and TRBJ1-6, is SQTIHQWPATLVQPVGSPLSLECTVEGTSNPNLYWYRQAAGRGLQLLFYSVGIGQISSEVPQNLSASRPQDRQFILSSKKLLLSDSGFYLCAWSLHAPLHFGNGTRLTVT.